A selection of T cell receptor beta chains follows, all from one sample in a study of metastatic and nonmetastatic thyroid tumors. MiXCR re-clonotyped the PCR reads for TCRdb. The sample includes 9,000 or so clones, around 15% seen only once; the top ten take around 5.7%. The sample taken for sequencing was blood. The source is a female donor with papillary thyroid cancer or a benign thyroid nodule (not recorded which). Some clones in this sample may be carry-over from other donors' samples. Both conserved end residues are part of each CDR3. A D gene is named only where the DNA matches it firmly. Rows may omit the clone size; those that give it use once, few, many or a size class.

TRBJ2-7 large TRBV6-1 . TGTGCCAGCAGAAAAGACAGCTACGAGCAGTACTTC CASRKDSYEQYF
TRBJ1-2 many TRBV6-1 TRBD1 TGTGCCAGCAGGGACCGGGACAGGCACTTCTATGGCTACACCTTC CASRDRDRHFYGYTF
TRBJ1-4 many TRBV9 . TGTGCCAGCAGCGTAGCTACAGGCTTCAATGAAAAACTGTTTTTT CASSVATGFNEKLFF
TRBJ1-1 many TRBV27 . TGTGCCAGCAGTTTATCAGGCAGGGAGAGGAACACTGAAGCTTTCTTT CASSLSGRERNTEAFF
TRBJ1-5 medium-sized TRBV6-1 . TGTGCCAGCAGTATCTCCTTGGATAGCAATCAGCCCCAGCATTTT CASSISLDSNQPQHF
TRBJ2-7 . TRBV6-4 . TGTGCCAGCAGTGACTCGACGGAGGGAGAGCAGTACTTC CASSDSTEGEQYF
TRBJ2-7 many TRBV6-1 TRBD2 TGTGCCAGCAGTAAAACGGGAGGGGTCTACGAGCAGTACTTC CASSKTGGVYEQYF
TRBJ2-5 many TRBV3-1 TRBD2 TGTGCCAGCAGCCAAGATCCGGGGGGGGAGACCCAGTACTTC CASSQDPGGETQYF
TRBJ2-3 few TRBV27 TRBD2 TGTGCCAGCAGTTCATTACTAGCGGGAGGGTCAGATACGCAGTATTTT CASSSLLAGGSDTQYF
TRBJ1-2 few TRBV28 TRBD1 TGTGCCAGCACCCAGGGACAGGGGGCGCGGAACTATGGCTACACCTTC CASTQGQGARNYGYTF
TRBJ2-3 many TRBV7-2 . TGTGCCAGCAGCTTAGCGGGGGGCCGACCGGGGACGCAGTATTTT CASSLAGGRPGTQYF
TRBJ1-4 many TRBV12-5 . TGTGCTAGTGGCCAATTCGTGTTTGGGGGGGCTCGGGAAAAACTGTTTTTT CASGQFVFGGAREKLFF
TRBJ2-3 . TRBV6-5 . TGTGCCAGCAGTTACGGCGAGGCGATGCGTACGCAGTATTTT CASSYGEAMRTQYF
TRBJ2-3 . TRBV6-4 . TGTGCCAGCAGTCCGACAAGTGCTAGCACAGATACGCAGTATTTT CASSPTSASTDTQYF
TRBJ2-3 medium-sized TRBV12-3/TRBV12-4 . TGTGCCACCATGCGGGACAGAAGCACAGATACGCAGTATTTT CATMRDRSTDTQYF
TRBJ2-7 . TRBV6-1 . TGTGCCAGCAGTCAGGGGAGCGGCTACGAGCAGTACTTC CASSQGSGYEQYF
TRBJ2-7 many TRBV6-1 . TGTGCCAGCAGAGGACTTGCCTACGAGCAGTACTTC CASRGLAYEQYF
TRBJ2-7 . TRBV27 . TGTGCCAGCAGTGCCCCCTTCACGGGGCGGGACGAGCAGTACTTC CASSAPFTGRDEQYF
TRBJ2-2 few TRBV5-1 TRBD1 TGCGCCAGCAGCAAAGACAGGGGGCAGAACACCGGGGAGCTGTTTTTT CASSKDRGQNTGELFF
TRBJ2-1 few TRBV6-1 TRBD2 TGTGCCAGCAGCCCTCGGGAGGGCCAATACAATGAGCAGTTCTTC CASSPREGQYNEQFF
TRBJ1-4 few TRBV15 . TGTGCCACCAGCAGAGATGAGGCCGCAACTAATGAAAAACTGTTTTTT CATSRDEAATNEKLFF
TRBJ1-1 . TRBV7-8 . TGTGCCAGCAGCTTGGTGGATACTGAAGCTTTCTTT CASSLVDTEAFF
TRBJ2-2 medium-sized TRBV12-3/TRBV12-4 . TGTGCCAGCAGCCCAGTCGCCACCGGGGAGCTGTTTTTT CASSPVATGELFF
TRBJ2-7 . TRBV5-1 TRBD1 TGCGCCAGCAGCAAAGGGGACAGCTACGAGCAGTACTTC CASSKGDSYEQYF
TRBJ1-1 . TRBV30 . TGTGCCTGGAGTCAGTCTACGGCCGGCCGGGCTTTCTTT CAWSQSTAGRAFF
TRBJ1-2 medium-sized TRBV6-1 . TGTGCCAGCAGGGTCGACACAACTGAGGTTGGCTACACCTTC CASRVDTTEVGYTF
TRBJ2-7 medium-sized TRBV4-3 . TGCGCCAGCAGCCAAGATTGGGGGGCAGGGGAACTTTTC CASSQDWGAGELF
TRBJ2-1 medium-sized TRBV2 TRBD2 TGTGCCAGCAGTTGGACTAGGAATATCAATGAGCAGTTCTTC CASSWTRNINEQFF
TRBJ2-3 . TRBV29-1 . TGCAGCGTTCACGGGGTCACAGATACGCAGTATTTT CSVHGVTDTQYF
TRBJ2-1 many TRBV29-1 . TGCAGCGTTGAAGGGGGGAGCAATGAGCAGTTCTTC CSVEGGSNEQFF
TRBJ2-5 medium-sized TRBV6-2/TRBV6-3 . TGTGCCAGCAGTTATTTCTCCGATGGGGAGACCCAGTACTTC CASSYFSDGETQYF
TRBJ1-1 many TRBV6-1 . TGTGCCAGCAGTGAATGGACAGACACTGAAGCTTTCTTT CASSEWTDTEAFF
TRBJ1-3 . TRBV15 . TGTGCCACCAGCAGGCCCGATAGGTACACCATATATTTT CATSRPDRYTIYF
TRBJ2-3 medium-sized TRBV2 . TGTGCCAGCAGTTTGCTCACAGATACGCAGTATTTT CASSLLTDTQYF
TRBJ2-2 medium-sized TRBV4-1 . TGCGCCAGCAGCCAACAGGGGTCTAAGGGGAACACCGGGGAGCTGTTTTTT CASSQQGSKGNTGELFF
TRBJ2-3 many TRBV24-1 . TGTGCCACCAGTGATCCTACCGGGACGCACACAGATACGCAGTATTTT CATSDPTGTHTDTQYF
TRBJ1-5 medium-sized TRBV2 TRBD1 TGTGCCAGCAGTGATGACAGGGGGGGCAATCAGCCCCAGCATTTT CASSDDRGGNQPQHF
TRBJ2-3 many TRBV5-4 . TGTGCCAGCAGCTTACGGACAGATACGCAGTATTTT CASSLRTDTQYF
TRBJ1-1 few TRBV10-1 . TGCGCCAGCAGACCTGGGGGCAGGACCGGTGAAGCTTTCTTT CASRPGGRTGEAFF
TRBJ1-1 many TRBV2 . TGTGCCAGCATCCAAGGGGACCGAAGCCTCACTGAAGCTTTCTTT CASIQGDRSLTEAFF
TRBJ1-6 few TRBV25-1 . TGTGCCAGCAGTGAACTTAGAGGGGACAATTCACCCCTCCACTTT CASSELRGDNSPLHF
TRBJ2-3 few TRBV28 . TGTGCCAGCAGTTCCCGCGGTCGGGTCACAGATACGCAGTATTTT CASSSRGRVTDTQYF